This T cell receptor (beta chain) originates from a study of graft-versus-host responses after intestinal transplantation. Study in general: Recipients uniformly received anti-thymocyte globulin induction, followed by tacrolimus and steroids for two to four years.

V was pared by 5 bases and J by 0 bases, with 2 bases of the junction left unmatched. CDR1 is LNHDA and CDR2 is SQIVND in the germline V gene (reference sequence). The CDR3 consists of 14 residues. About this clone: Antigen specificity is unknown.

The protocol was immunoSEQ multiplex PCR, while the TCRdb copy is restricted to in-frame clones and leaves out a portion. The sample lists 65,000 to 90,000 clones; less than 95% were seen once. Material: unstimulated CD8+ T cells sorted from spleen or lymph node cells, obtained before transplant. The rearrangement joins TRBV19 to TRBJ1-1; 8 nucleotides match TRBD1. The sequence was obtained from a human donor who was the organ donor for an intestinal transplant. The CDR3 coding sequence is TGTGCCAGTAGTCCGGGACAGGTGAACACTGAAGCTTTCTTT. It codes for CASSPGQVNTEAFF.